These T cell receptor beta chains were read from a single sample in a study of blood T cell repertoires in COVID-19. Here immunoSEQ multiplex PCR was the method, and the copy in TCRdb shows in-frame clones only, minus some. Among 110,000 to 150,000 clones listed, more than 80% were seen once. The specimen was PBMCs or T cells enriched from blood (not recorded which). Receptor source: a man aged 50 to 60 who had recovered from COVID-19. CDR3s include the opening cysteine and the closing phenylalanine or tryptophan. The D gene is left open where the match is weak. Not every row has a clone size; where given, it reads once, few, many or a size class.

clone size	D gene	V gene	J gene	CDR3 DNA	CDR3 protein
NA	NA	TRBV28	TRBJ1-5	TGTGCCAGCAACCAGGGGACCCGGATAAGCAATCAGCCCCAGCATTTT	CASNQGTRISNQPQHF
NA	TRBD1	TRBV5-1	TRBJ1-1	TGCGCCAGCAGCTTGGGGGAACAGGGGGCGAGCACTGAAGCTTTCTTT	CASSLGEQGASTEAFF
NA	TRBD1	TRBV24-1	TRBJ1-2	TGTGCCACCAGTGATTCCCGCGGGACAGGGAAAATGGCCGGCTACACCTTC	CATSDSRGTGKMAGYTF
NA	NA	TRBV18	TRBJ1-1	TGTGCCAGCTCACGCCGAGCTTCGACAGTGAACACTGAAGCTTTCTTT	CASSRRASTVNTEAFF
NA	NA	TRBV19	TRBJ1-1	TGTGCCAGTAGTGACAGGTCTACAGCTTTCTTT	CASSDRSTAFF
NA	TRBD2	TRBV11-2	TRBJ2-3	TGTGCCAGCAGCTCGCATAGCGGGAGTAGCACAGATACGCAGTATTTT	CASSSHSGSSTDTQYF
NA	TRBD1	TRBV4-1	TRBJ1-1	TGCGCCAGCAGCCAAGTTAACAGGGGGTACACTGAAGCTTTCTTT	CASSQVNRGYTEAFF
NA	TRBD2	TRBV9	TRBJ2-2	TGTGCCAGCAGCCCCCGGGCCGCGGGGGCCGGGGAGCTGTTTTTT	CASSPRAAGAGELFF
NA	TRBD1	TRBV4-1	TRBJ2-1	TGCGCCAGCAGCCTGAGGTTAGGGGGCATATTGAATGAGCAGTTCTTC	CASSLRLGGILNEQFF
NA	NA	TRBV19	TRBJ1-3	TGTGCCAGTAGGGGGACAACTGGAAACACCATATATTTT	CASRGTTGNTIYF
NA	NA	TRBV6-5	TRBJ1-2	TGTGCCAGCAGTTCTAACTTTCGGGGAGCGAACTATGGCTACACCTTC	CASSSNFRGANYGYTF
once	NA	TRBV5-8	TRBJ1-5	TGTGCCAGCAGCCAGCGAGGGGGACAGCCCCAGCATTTT	CASSQRGGQPQHF
NA	NA	TRBV5-1	TRBJ2-7	TGCGCCAGCAGCGCGGTAGACTCCTACGAGCAGTACTTC	CASSAVDSYEQYF
NA	TRBD1	TRBV30	TRBJ1-2	TGTGCCTGGAGTGTACTGGCCAGGGGGCCTAACTATGGCTACACCTTC	CAWSVLARGPNYGYTF
few	NA	TRBV7-9	TRBJ2-5	TGTGCCAGCAGCTTAACGGGGTCGTCGGCGGGGGCGCCACGGGGGACCCAGTACTTC	CASSLTGSSAGAPRGTQYF
NA	NA	TRBV6-5	TRBJ2-3	TGTGCCAGCAGTCCCCGGACAGATACGCAGTATTTT	CASSPRTDTQYF
NA	TRBD1	TRBV9	TRBJ1-4	TGTGCCAGCAGCGCAATGGGACAGGGGGGTGAAAAACTGTTTTTT	CASSAMGQGGEKLFF
NA	TRBD1	TRBV19	TRBJ1-5	TGTGCCAGTAGTAGGGGGACAGGGGGTTTTCAGCCCCAGCATTTT	CASSRGTGGFQPQHF
NA	NA	TRBV3-1/TRBV3-2	TRBJ2-5	TGTGCCAGCAGCCTACGGGAAGGTCAAGAGACCCAGTACTTC	CASSLREGQETQYF
NA	TRBD1	TRBV18	TRBJ2-3	TGTGCCAGCTCACCCGGGACAGGGGGTGATACGCAGTATTTT	CASSPGTGGDTQYF
NA	NA	TRBV23-1	TRBJ1-2	TGCGCCAGCAGGAGGGGGGGTGTGGACTATGGCTACACCTTC	CASRRGGVDYGYTF
NA	NA	TRBV5-6	TRBJ2-2	TGTGCCAGCAGCTTGGGGGCAGGACTGAACACCGGGGAGCTGTTTTTT	CASSLGAGLNTGELFF
NA	TRBD2	TRBV6-5	TRBJ2-3	TGTGCCAGCAGTCGAGCCGGGACTAGCGTCTATACGCAGTATTTT	CASSRAGTSVYTQYF
few	NA	TRBV5-1	TRBJ2-2	TGCGCCAGCAGCTTTGAGGATCCGGCCACCGGGGAGCTGTTTTTT	CASSFEDPATGELFF
NA	NA	TRBV7-9	TRBJ2-5	TGTGCCAGCAGCTTTAGCTGGGAGGAGACCCAGTACTTC	CASSFSWEETQYF
once	NA	TRBV5-8	TRBJ2-3	TGTGCCAGCAGCTTGCTCGAGGCGGCAATTGTGGGCACAGATACGCAGTATTTT	CASSLLEAAIVGTDTQYF
once	NA	TRBV19	TRBJ1-3	TGTGCCAGTAGTAGCGGGTCATCTGGAAACACCATATATTTT	CASSSGSSGNTIYF
NA	TRBD1	TRBV7-2	TRBJ2-3	TGTGCCAGCAGCCCATCCCTTACCCCGACAGGGATGGTCACAGATACGCAGTATTTT	CASSPSLTPTGMVTDTQYF
NA	NA	TRBV11-2	TRBJ1-6	TGTGCCAGCAGCTTACCGGGGAATTCACCCCTCCACTTT	CASSLPGNSPLHF
NA	NA	TRBV30	TRBJ1-6	TGTGCCTGGACCCTGACAGTACAGGATTCACCCCTCCACTTT	CAWTLTVQDSPLHF
NA	NA	TRBV28	TRBJ1-2	TGTGCCAGCAGTTCGAGGGTTCCCTATGGCTACACCTTC	CASSSRVPYGYTF
NA	TRBD1	TRBV7-2	TRBJ1-1	TGTGCCAGCAGCGCGAACAGGGGTGGGGGAGCTTTCTTT	CASSANRGGGAFF
NA	TRBD1	TRBV11-1	TRBJ2-1	TGTGCCAGCAGGGGCCGGGACAGGTACAATGAGCAGTTCTTC	CASRGRDRYNEQFF
NA	NA	TRBV2	TRBJ1-3	TGTGCCAGCAGTGGATTACTCTCTGGAAACACCATATATTTT	CASSGLLSGNTIYF
NA	NA	TRBV5-1	TRBJ1-3	TGCGCCAGCAGCTTGGAAGCCCCCCTAATTGGAAACACCATATATTTT	CASSLEAPLIGNTIYF
NA	TRBD2	TRBV11-2	TRBJ2-5	TGTGCCAGCAGCTTATTCCGACTAGCGGGGCGAGAGACCCAGTACTTC	CASSLFRLAGRETQYF
NA	NA	TRBV6-4	TRBJ1-6	TGTGCCAGCAGTGTGGGGGGGCGAGGTAATTCACCCCTCCACTTT	CASSVGGRGNSPLHF